This entry describes one TCR beta chain. Its specificity is unknown. The V and J ends lost 1 base and 4 bases respectively, with 15 bases between them. Germline assignment: CDR1 LNHDA and CDR2 SQIVND (reference sequence). The CDR3 loop spans 16 amino acids. TCRdb redid the calling of the reads with MiXCR, one entry per CDR3 protein. The top ten clones hold 15% to 20% of a sample with some 480,000 distinct CDR3 sequences, around 30% of them seen once. The data stem from a study of T cell repertoires in cytomegalovirus infection. Source: cultured PBMCs, taken from culture after CMV antigen stimulation. V and J are TRBV19 and TRBJ2-3; no definite D call. This clonotype was sampled from a human donor in good health (CMV status not recorded). Some clones in this sample may be carry-over from other donors' samples. The CDR3 protein is CASSIGVVRHSDTQYF. CDR3 nucleotide sequence: TGTGCCAGTAGTATAGGGGTGGTGCGGCATTCAGATACGCAGTATTTT.